These 27 T cell receptor beta chains were sequenced from one sample in a study of blood T cell repertoires in COVID-19. Clones were sequenced by immunoSEQ multiplex PCR, and TCRdb holds only the in-frame ones, with some missing. Of more than 150,000 clones listed, roughly nine tenths are singletons. Sequenced sample: peripheral blood. These receptors originate from a woman aged 40 to 50 with acute or convalescent COVID-19.

The chain carries TRBV7-7 and TRBJ2-7; no firm D call. This CDR3 region has 15 residues. V lost 2 bases, J lost 3 bases, and 14 bases lay in between. Germline V CDR1 and CDR2: SSHAT, FNYEAQ (reference sequence). In nucleotides, the CDR3 is TGTGCCAGCAGCTTACGTTATGGCACCCTCTACGAGCAGTACTTC. This codes for CASSLRYGTLYEQYF.

The chain combines TRBV3-1 (or the pseudogene TRBV3-2) with TRBJ1-1; tentative D call: TRBD1 (6 bases). In germline, CDR1 is LGHDT, CDR2 YNNKEL (reference sequence). The germline V and J ends were trimmed by 0 bases and 6 bases, with 14 bases remaining between them. The CDR3 is 15 amino acids. CDR3 in amino acids: CASSQEGALGAEAFF. The CDR3 coding sequence is TGTGCCAGCAGCCAAGAGGGGGCTCTGGGCGCTGAAGCTTTCTTT.

CDR3 in amino acids: CASSNRDNSYNEQFF. CDR3 nucleotide sequence: TGTGCCAGCAGCAACCGGGACAACTCCTACAATGAGCAGTTCTTC. The chain employs TRBV21-1 and TRBJ2-1; whether TRBD1, the table's D call, matches the DNA was not checked. TRBV21-1 is a listed pseudogene. CDR3 size: 15 residues.

The chain uses TRBV28 and TRBJ2-1; 8 nucleotides align to TRBD2. CDR1 and CDR2 (germline): MDHEN, SYDVKM. The CDR3 sequence is 15 residues long. J lost 2 bases, V lost 3 bases, and 3 bases had no gene match. The DNA of the CDR3 is TGTGCCAGCAGTTTGGGCGGGGGGCCCTACAATGAGCAGTTCTTC. Its protein product is CASSLGGGPYNEQFF.

This rearrangement joins TRBV10-3 to TRBJ1-1, with a weak D call TRBD1 (5 bases). The germline V and J ends were trimmed by 6 bases and 1 base, with 15 bases remaining between them. The germline gives CDR1 ENHRY, CDR2 SYGVKD. This CDR3 region has 15 residues. The CDR3 spells CAIRSTTVENTEAFF. CDR3 DNA sequence: TGTGCCATCAGGTCGACGACAGTAGAGAACACTGAAGCTTTCTTT.

V is TRBV12-5 and J is TRBJ2-1, with D perhaps matching TRBD2 (5 bases). V was pared by 2 bases and J by 5 bases, with 13 bases between. The CDR3 contains 15 residues. Germline loops: CDR1 LGHNT, CDR2 FRNRAP. The CDR3 is CASGLIPLGDNEQFF. The CDR3 coding sequence is TGTGCTAGTGGTTTGATCCCACTAGGAGACAATGAGCAGTTCTTC.

The rearrangement uses TRBV7-9 and TRBJ2-3, with D maybe TRBD2 (6 bases). This CDR3 region has 15 residues. From germline, CDR1 is SEHNR and CDR2 FQNEAQ (reference sequence). The germline V and J ends were trimmed by 6 bases and 1 base, with 14 bases remaining between them. The CDR3 DNA follows: TGTGCCAGCAGTTCGGTTCGCGGGGGCACAGATACGCAGTATTTT. Protein sequence: CASSSVRGGTDTQYF.

The chain is built from TRBV6-2 or TRBV6-3 and TRBJ2-1; the D is unclear. Germline V gives CDR1 MNHEY, CDR2 SVGEGT. V dropped 5 bases and J dropped 11 bases, with 13 bases sitting between them. The CDR3 spans 12 residues. In nucleotides, the CDR3 is TGTGCCAGCAGTATCCAGGTTGACAAGCAGTTCTTC. Translating gives CASSIQVDKQFF.

The chain joins TRBV11-2 to TRBJ2-7; D may be TRBD2 (5 bases). Germline V CDR1 and CDR2: SGHAT, FQNNGV. The ends were cut back, 4 bases at V and 0 bases at J, with 7 bases in the middle. This CDR3 is 13 amino acids long. CDR3 protein: CASSWESSYEQYF. CDR3 DNA: TGTGCCAGCAGCTGGGAGAGCTCCTACGAGCAGTACTTC.

The chain couples TRBV27 to TRBJ2-5, with 13 bases matching TRBD2. Looked up from germline, CDR1 is MNHEY and CDR2 is SMNVEV (reference sequence). Losses at the gene ends were 6 bases for V and 2 bases for J; bases not matched to a gene: 6. The CDR3 runs to 16 residues. CDR3 sequence reads: CASSSGLAGPQETQYF. The CDR3 DNA sequence: TGTGCCAGCAGCTCGGGACTAGCGGGACCACAAGAGACCCAGTACTTC.

V and J are TRBV28 and TRBJ1-1; D is possibly TRBD1 (5 bases). The V end was cut by 8 bases, the J end by 6 bases, with 19 bases between. There are 14 residues in the CDR3. From germline, CDR1 is MDHEN and CDR2 SYDVKM. CDR3 in amino acids: CASETRGARAEAFF. The DNA of the CDR3 is TGTGCCAGCGAGACTCGCGGGGCGAGAGCTGAAGCTTTCTTT.

The chain uses TRBV7-6 and TRBJ1-5; the D is unclear. The V end lost 3 bases, the J end lost 3 bases, and 21 bases lay between the germline ends. Germline CDR1 reads SGHVS; CDR2 reads FNYEAQ. The CDR3 has 18 residues. For the CDR3, the DNA is TGTGCCAGCAGCTTTATACTTGAGATGCATCCTTTCAATCAGCCCCAGCATTTT. Protein product: CASSFILEMHPFNQPQHF. Based on the CDR3 plus reference TRBV7-6 and TRBJ1-5, the full variable domain is GAGVSQSPRYKVTKRGQDVALRCDPISGHVSLYWYRQALGQGPEFLTYFNYEAQQDKSGLPNDRFSAERPEGSISTLTIQRTEQRDSAMYRCASSFILEMHPFNQPQHFGDGTRLSIL.

The V gene is TRBV21-1, the J gene TRBJ2-2; the table's D call, TRBD1, was not checked against the DNA. TRBV21-1 is termed a pseudogene. This CDR3 is 14 amino acids long. The CDR3 region has the DNA TGTGCCAGCAGCAATTGGACAGGCGTCGGGGAGCTGTTTTTT. Its protein product is CASSNWTGVGELFF.

The J gene is TRBJ1-6, the V gene TRBV28; D is undetermined. CDR1 and CDR2 (germline): MDHEN, SYDVKM. V lost 2 bases to trimming and J lost 5 bases, with 7 bases between them. There are 14 residues in the CDR3. CDR3: CASSLLQHNSPLHF. CDR3 coding DNA: TGTGCCAGCAGTTTACTACAGCATAATTCACCCCTCCACTTT.

The gene calls are TRBV7-9 and TRBJ2-3; 9 bases map to TRBD1. Per the germline V gene, CDR1 is SEHNR and CDR2 is FQNEAQ (reference sequence). The V gene end was trimmed by 5 bases and the J gene end by 5 bases; junction bases not matched to a gene: 5. The CDR3 has 14 residues. CDR3 DNA sequence: TGTGCCAGCAGCCGAACAGGGGGCAAAGATACGCAGTATTTT. Protein sequence: CASSRTGGKDTQYF.

The genes are TRBV6-5 and TRBJ2-3; the D is unclear. Germline CDR1 MNHEY, CDR2 SVGAGI. Trimming cost V 6 bases and J 0 bases, with 13 bases left between them. The CDR3 covers 15 residues. CDR3 bases: TGTGCCAGCAGATTTATCGGGTTTAGCACAGATACGCAGTATTTT. This translates into CASRFIGFSTDTQYF.

CDR3 sequence: CAISEVPGDSYNEQFF. The CDR3 DNA follows: TGTGCCATCAGTGAGGTACCAGGGGATTCCTACAATGAGCAGTTCTTC. This rearrangement joins TRBV10-3 to TRBJ2-1, with a tentative D call TRBD1 (6 bases). From germline, CDR1 is ENHRY and CDR2 SYGVKD. Trimming stripped 2 bases from V and 1 base from J, with 12 bases between. This CDR3 is 16 amino acids long.

The chain recombines TRBV11-3 with TRBJ2-1, with D unresolved. With 1 base removed from V and 0 bases from J, the gap between germline ends came to 10 bases. Germline V gives CDR1 SGHNT, CDR2 YENEEA. This CDR3 has 16 residues. CDR3 region: CASSLGLFFSYNEQFF. The CDR3 DNA reads as TGTGCCAGCAGCTTAGGACTGTTTTTCTCCTACAATGAGCAGTTCTTC.

Here the CDR3 reads CASSDQTDNEQFF. CDR3 nucleotide sequence: TGTGCCAGCAGCGATCAGACAGACAATGAGCAGTTCTTC. The V and J genes are TRBV9 and TRBJ2-1, with D perhaps TRBD1 (5 bases). CDR3 length: 13 residues. V dropped 3 bases and J dropped 5 bases, with 9 bases sitting between them. Per germline, CDR1 SGDLS and CDR2 YYNGEE.

The genes are TRBV9 and TRBJ2-1, with 9 bases matching TRBD2. The CDR3 spans 15 residues. V was clipped by 5 bases and J by 9 bases; unmatched bases: 12. Germline V gene lookup returns CDR1 SGDLS and CDR2 YYNGEE. CDR3 sequence (DNA): TGTGCCAGCAGTGTCCTCGCGGGAGGGCCCGTTGAGCAGTTCTTC. It encodes CASSVLAGGPVEQFF.

V and J are TRBV9 and TRBJ1-4; D unclear. Trimming took off 2 bases at V and 7 bases at J, with 15 bases between the two ends. This CDR3 is 15 amino acids long. The germline CDR1 and CDR2 sequences are SGDLS and YYNGEE. The CDR3 spells CASSVPRREVEKLFF. The CDR3 bases are TGTGCCAGCAGCGTTCCCCGCCGGGAGGTTGAAAAACTGTTTTTT.

The chain employs TRBV28 and TRBJ2-2, with D tentatively TRBD1 (7 bases). The germline gives CDR1 MDHEN, CDR2 SYDVKM. V was pared by 6 bases and J by 1 base, with 24 bases between. The CDR3 runs 19 residues. CDR3 loop: CASRQPNGGTGENTGELFF. CDR3 nucleotide sequence: TGTGCCAGCAGACAACCCAACGGGGGTACAGGGGAGAACACCGGGGAGCTGTTTTTT.

The rearrangement uses TRBV9 and TRBJ1-1; D perhaps matches TRBD1 (5 bases). This CDR3 is built from 14 residues. The ends were cut back, 4 bases at V and 0 bases at J, with 10 bases in the middle. Germline V CDR1 and CDR2: SGDLS, YYNGEE. This chain's CDR3 is CASSPRQMNTEAFF. CDR3 sequence (DNA): TGTGCCAGCAGCCCCCGACAGATGAACACTGAAGCTTTCTTT.

This clone is a singleton in its sample. The chain employs TRBV2 and TRBJ1-1; 9 bases fit TRBD1. CDR1 and CDR2 from the germline V gene are SNHLY and FYNNEI. J was trimmed by 0 bases and V by 4 bases; bases with no gene match: 9. The CDR3 loop spans 17 amino acids. CDR3 sequence reads: CASSGSYRDRVNTEAFF. DNA for the CDR3: TGTGCCAGCAGTGGAAGCTACCGGGACAGGGTGAACACTGAAGCTTTCTTT.

The gene calls are TRBV28 and TRBJ1-5, with a possible D match to TRBD1 (6 bases). Germline CDR1 reads MDHEN; CDR2 reads SYDVKM. This CDR3 has 14 residues. Trimming cost V 3 bases and J 5 bases, with 11 bases left between them. The CDR3 DNA sequence: TGTGCCAGCAGTTTTGAGGGGGTTCATCAGCCCCAGCATTTT. This gives the protein CASSFEGVHQPQHF.

The chain uses TRBV19 and TRBJ2-7, with TRBD1 identical over 9 bases. The J segment lost 3 bases and the V segment lost 5 bases, leaving 8 bases of the junction unmatched. Germline CDR1 and CDR2: LNHDA and SQIVND (reference sequence). The CDR3 totals 15 residues. The CDR3 reads CASSLGGQGVYEQYF. The CDR3 region has the DNA TGTGCCAGTAGTTTAGGGGGACAGGGTGTCTACGAGCAGTACTTC.

V gene TRBV7-8 combines with J gene TRBJ2-3; 9 bases map to TRBD1. Looked up from germline, CDR1 is SGHVS and CDR2 is FQNEAQ. J was trimmed by 6 bases and V by 5 bases; bases with no gene match: 12. CDR3 length: 16 amino acids. The CDR3 region has the DNA TGTGCCAGCAGCGCCATCGGGACAGGGAAGTGGGATACGCAGTATTTT. It codes for CASSAIGTGKWDTQYF.